This TCR beta chain was recorded in a study of CD8 T cells in Susac syndrome. The study sequenced TCR beta in blood CD8+ and CD4+ T cells. The germline V gene encodes CDR1 LGHNA and CDR2 YNFKEQ. The CDR3 sequence is 14 residues long. Trimming at V came to 4 bases and at J to 3 bases, leaving 4 bases not matched to a gene. cDNA came from 0.5 to 1 ug RNA primed by random hexamers. One entry per CDR3 protein, called by TCRdb with MiXCR from the immunoSEQ multiplex PCR reads. The data contain under 150,000 distinct CDR3 sequences, approximately 89% of them seen just once; the ten biggest clones take up around 0.24%.

The V and J genes are TRBV4-2 and TRBJ1-2, with 8 bases fitting TRBD1. The sequence came from a human donor with multiple sclerosis. Material: CD8+ T cells from PBMCs. This CDR3 reads CASSPRGLDYGYTF. The CDR3 nucleotides are TGTGCCAGCAGCCCCAGGGGGCTGGACTATGGCTACACCTTC.